This entry features one TCR beta chain sequence. Its antigen is unidentified. The entry originates in a study of vaccination and CD4 T cells after COVID-19. For the study at large: Nasal swab PCR had detected SARS-CoV-2 in convalescent patients, under ten mild and one severe.

Regarding the study as a whole: Only post-vaccination samples contained a median approximately 86% of the reactive clones in convalescent patients.

The treatment is: roughly 11-day PBMC culture with coronavirus spike peptide pools or control peptides (ViraFEST assay). ViraFEST sequenced TCRs after peptide-pool expansion of antigen-specific T cells. Negative selection isolated the CD4+ T cells once the cells had been cultured for nine to ten days. With the Oncomine TCR Beta short-read assay, DNA from cultured CD4+ T cells was sequenced. TCRdb re-called the PCR reads with MiXCR, one entry per CDR3 protein. In the table there are more than 10,000 distinct CDR3 sequences, approximately 49% of which are singletons. V lost 5 bases, J lost 2 bases, and 5 bases stayed unmatched. CDR3 length equals 14 residues. Germline loops: CDR1 DFQATT, CDR2 SNEGSKA (reference sequence).

V usage is TRBV20-1 and J usage is TRBJ2-3; 9 nucleotides align to TRBD1. The material sequenced was CD4+ T cells from blood, cultured in vitro. The clonotype comes from a human donor who had recovered from COVID-19. The CDR3 DNA reads TGCAGTGCTCCTGGGACAGGGAACACAGATACGCAGTATTTT. It translates to CSAPGTGNTDTQYF.